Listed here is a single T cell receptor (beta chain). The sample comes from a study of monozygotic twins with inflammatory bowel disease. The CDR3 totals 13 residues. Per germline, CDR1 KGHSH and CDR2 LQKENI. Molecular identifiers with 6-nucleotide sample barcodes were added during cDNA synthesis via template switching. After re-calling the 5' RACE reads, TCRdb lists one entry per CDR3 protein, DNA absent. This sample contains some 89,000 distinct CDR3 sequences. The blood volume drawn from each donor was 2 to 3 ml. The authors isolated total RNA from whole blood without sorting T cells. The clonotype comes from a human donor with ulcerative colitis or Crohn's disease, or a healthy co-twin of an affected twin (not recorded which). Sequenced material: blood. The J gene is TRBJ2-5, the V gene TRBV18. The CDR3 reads CASTRTAQETQYF.